A single sample gave rise to the 16 T cell receptor beta chains below, sequenced in a study of Ad26.COV2.S vaccination and SARS-CoV-2 variants. Treatment described: around 19 received Ad26.COV2.S at low or high dose, single or two shots; roughly five received placebo; per-sample allocation not given. The samples date from day 63 after the first vaccine or placebo injection. TCRdb's table, derived via immunoSEQ multiplex PCR, lists solely in-frame clones and lacks some. Of hundreds of thousands of clones listed, approximately 86% are singletons. The starting material was peripheral blood, obtained in a trial of Ad26.COV2.S vaccine versus placebo. The receptors were sampled from a person aged 18-65 years who received the Ad26.COV2.S COVID-19 vaccine or a placebo.

The gene calls are TRBV2 and TRBJ2-1; D not certain. The CDR3 covers 15 residues. Trimming took 6 bases from V and 0 from J, leaving 12 bases between them. CDR1 is SNHLY and CDR2 is FYNNEI in the germline V gene. The CDR3 region has the DNA TGTGCCAGCAGAGACCCCTACAGCTCCTACAATGAGCAGTTCTTC. As protein: CASRDPYSSYNEQFF. Filled out from reference TRBV2 and TRBJ2-1, the complete variable domain reads EPEVTQTPSHQVTQMGQEVILRCVPISNHLYFYWYRQILGQKVEFLVSFYNNEISEKSEIFDDQFSVERPDGSNFTLKIRSTKLEDSAMYFCASRDPYSSYNEQFFGPGTRLTVL.

This clone came up a few times. The V and J genes are TRBV9 and TRBJ2-7; 8 bases agree with TRBD1. The CDR3 extends over 14 amino acids. V was clipped by 1 base and J by 5 bases; unmatched bases: 5. Germline loops: CDR1 SGDLS, CDR2 YYNGEE. The CDR3 loop is CASSVIPGQDEQYF. CDR3 DNA sequence: TGTGCCAGCAGCGTAATCCCGGGACAGGACGAGCAGTACTTC. The variable domain in full, completed from reference TRBV9 and TRBJ2-7, reads DSGVTQTPKHLITATGQRVTLRCSPRSGDLSVYWYQQSLDQGLQFLIQYYNGEERAKGNILERFSAQQFPDLHSELNLSSLELGDSALYFCASSVIPGQDEQYFGPGTRLTVT.

About this clone: This CDR3 is also generated by other DNA sequences in the sample. The V and J genes are TRBV18 and TRBJ1-5; no clear D gene. The CDR3 extends over 12 amino acids. Germline loops: CDR1 KGHSH, CDR2 LQKENI. V was clipped by 2 bases and J by 5 bases, with 4 bases between them. The CDR3 DNA sequence: TGTGCCAGCTCACCAGGGGATCAGCCCCAGCATTTT. This gives the protein CASSPGDQPQHF.

This clone has only a few counts. The chain couples TRBV19 to TRBJ2-7, with D perhaps assigned TRBD1 or TRBD2 (5 bases each). With 7 bases removed from V and 2 bases from J, the gap between germline ends came to 21 bases. The length of the CDR3 is 16 residues. CDR1 is LNHDA, CDR2 SQIVND, per germline (reference sequence). CDR3 in amino acids: CASTRGAINGPYEQYF. The CDR3, as DNA: TGTGCCAGTACCCGAGGGGCCATTAACGGGCCCTACGAGCAGTACTTC.

The genes are TRBV6-5 and TRBJ1-2; D gene unclear. The CDR3 has 11 residues. Germline V CDR1 and CDR2: MNHEY, SVGAGI. V was cut by 4 bases and J by 7 bases, with 7 bases left in between. CDR3 amino acids: CASSSLGGYTF. The CDR3 nucleotides are TGTGCCAGCAGTTCCCTGGGTGGCTACACCTTC.

The genes are TRBV7-2 and TRBJ2-1; a weak D match, TRBD1 (5 bases). The V and J ends lost 5 bases and 1 base respectively, with 18 bases between them. This CDR3 comprises 17 residues. CDR1 is SGHTA, CDR2 FQGNSA, per germline. The CDR3 sequence: CASSPSFGRASYNEQFF. CDR3 DNA: TGTGCCAGCAGCCCCTCTTTCGGCAGGGCGTCCTACAATGAGCAGTTCTTC. Full variable domain (outside the CDR3, taken from reference TRBV7-2 and TRBJ2-1): GAGVSQSPSNKVTEKGKDVELRCDPISGHTALYWYRQSLGQGLEFLIYFQGNSAPDKSGLPSDRFSAERTGGSVSTLTIQRTQQEDSAVYLCASSPSFGRASYNEQFFGPGTRLTVL.

This rearrangement joins TRBV19 to TRBJ2-2; 7 nucleotides line up with TRBD2. J lost 0 bases, V lost 4 bases, and 5 bases had no gene match. The CDR3 sequence is 16 residues long. Germline CDR1 is LNHDA and CDR2 is SQIVND (reference sequence). The CDR3 DNA reads TGTGCCAGTAGTAAGTCGGGGACTACGAACACCGGGGAGCTGTTTTTT. It codes for CASSKSGTTNTGELFF.

The chain carries TRBV7-8 and TRBJ2-7, with 7 bases lining up with TRBD2. V shed 3 bases, J shed 3 bases, and the junction held 5 bases outside the gene matches. This CDR3 contains 14 residues. CDR1 SGHVS and CDR2 FQNEAQ come from the germline V gene. This chain's CDR3 is CASSFGPSGYEQYF. The CDR3 DNA follows: TGTGCCAGCAGCTTCGGGCCTAGCGGCTACGAGCAGTACTTC.

The rearrangement joins TRBV5-1 to TRBJ2-7; a weak D match, TRBD1 (6 bases). Deletions cut 0 bases from V and 0 bases from J, with 7 bases between. This CDR3 has 14 residues. The V gene's germline CDR1 is SGHRS and CDR2 YFSETQ. In DNA, the CDR3 is TGCGCCAGCAGCTTGGCCAGGGGCTCCTACGAGCAGTACTTC. The encoded protein is CASSLARGSYEQYF.

The CDR3, as DNA: TGTGCCAGCAGTCCCCGGGGGGGAACCCGCTCTGGAAACACCATATATTTT. Protein: CASSPRGGTRSGNTIYF. The gene calls are TRBV28 and TRBJ1-3; D might be TRBD1 (5 bases). Germline CDR1 is MDHEN and CDR2 is SYDVKM. V was clipped by 5 bases and J by 0 bases, with 17 bases between them. The CDR3 extends over 17 amino acids. The full variable domain, rest sourced from reference TRBV28 and TRBJ1-3, is DVKVTQSSRYLVKRTGEKVFLECVQDMDHENMFWYRQDPGLGLRLIYFSYDVKMKEKGDIPEGYSVSREKKERFSLILESASTNQTSMYLCASSPRGGTRSGNTIYFGEGSWLTVV.

The rearrangement joins TRBV28 to TRBJ1-4, with D unresolved. Looked up from germline, CDR1 is MDHEN and CDR2 is SYDVKM. V was cut by 5 bases and J by 5 bases, with 12 bases left in between. CDR3 length equals 14 residues. This chain's CDR3 is CASSSPSGNEKLFF. The CDR3 DNA follows: TGTGCCAGCAGTAGCCCCTCTGGGAATGAAAAACTGTTTTTT.

The chain carries TRBV19 and TRBJ1-1; 7 bases are a match to TRBD1. Losses at the gene ends were 3 bases for V and 5 bases for J; bases not matched to a gene: 9. Germline-derived CDR1 and CDR2 are LNHDA and SQIVND (reference sequence). CDR3 length equals 15 residues. The CDR3 region is CASSIQGGARTEAFF. DNA of the CDR3: TGTGCCAGTAGTATTCAGGGGGGGGCGCGGACTGAAGCTTTCTTT.

Only one count was recorded for this clone. The CDR3 nucleotides are TGTGCCAGCAGCTCTTATAACGGCGGGAGTCAGTTCTTC. It encodes CASSSYNGGSQFF. The chain is built from TRBV11-3 and TRBJ2-1; 7 bases are shared with TRBD2. There are 13 residues in the CDR3. The V gene's germline CDR1 is SGHNT and CDR2 YENEEA. V lost 4 bases and J lost 13; bases outside the gene matches: 10.

The chain employs TRBV7-6 and TRBJ2-7; no definite D call. Germline assignment: CDR1 SGHVS and CDR2 FNYEAQ. This CDR3 is 16 amino acids long. Trimming shortened V by 0 bases and J by 0 bases, and 12 bases separated the two germline ends. The CDR3 spells CASSLAREGNSYEQYF. The CDR3 DNA reads TGTGCCAGCAGCTTAGCAAGAGAAGGCAACTCCTACGAGCAGTACTTC.

The chain recombines TRBV19 with TRBJ2-7; D unresolved. The CDR3 consists of 13 residues. V lost 3 bases to trimming and J lost 3 bases, with 9 bases between them. The germline gives CDR1 LNHDA, CDR2 SQIVND (reference sequence). CDR3 region: CASSILLGYEQYF. The CDR3, as DNA: TGTGCCAGTAGTATCCTGTTAGGCTACGAGCAGTACTTC.

The chain carries TRBV14 and TRBJ2-7; TRBD1 might be the D (6 bases). This CDR3 contains 14 residues. V lost 0 bases to trimming and J lost 4 bases, with 10 bases between them. Per the germline V gene, CDR1 is SGHDN and CDR2 is FVKESK. Here the CDR3 DNA reads TGTGCCAGCAGCCAAGAAGACAGGTTGTACGAGCAGTACTTC. It specifies CASSQEDRLYEQYF.